One and the same sample provided the 15 T cell receptor beta chains below, sequenced in a study of blood T cells in healthy people across ages. Using a J-beta primer mix together with a sample-barcoded 5' primer, a second PCR was run for about 6 to 11 cycles. TCRdb analysed the 5' RACE reads with MiXCR anew, one entry per CDR3 protein. The data show hundreds of thousands of distinct CDR3 sequences, around three fifths seen once. Sequencing was carried out using blood. All receptors derive from a man aged 40-55 years in good health.

This clonotype was picked up a small number of times. This rearrangement joins TRBV5-1 to TRBJ2-1, with D unresolved. V was cut by 0 bases and J by 1 base, with 11 bases left in between. The CDR3 consists of 16 residues. Looked up from germline, CDR1 is SGHRS and CDR2 is YFSETQ. The CDR3 DNA reads as TGCGCCAGCAGCTTGGCCGAGTCCCTTTCCTACAATGAGCAGTTCTTC. Translating it yields CASSLAESLSYNEQFF.

This rearrangement joins TRBV9 to TRBJ2-5; TRBD2 matches 15 bases. Germline V lookup: CDR1 SGDLS, CDR2 YYNGEE. This CDR3 is 17 amino acids long. V gave up 0 bases and J gave up 2 bases; unmatched junction bases: 2. This CDR3 is CASSVGGLAGGQETQYF. The CDR3 region has the DNA TGTGCCAGCAGCGTAGGGGGACTAGCGGGAGGTCAAGAGACCCAGTACTTC.

This chain uses TRBV14 with TRBJ1-6; D might be TRBD1 (5 bases). This CDR3 is built from 15 residues. V shed 1 base and J shed 4 bases, with 8 bases lying between them. The germline V gene has CDR1 SGHDN and CDR2 FVKESK. In nucleotides, the CDR3 is TGTGCCAGCAGCCAAGCGACAGCTTATAATTCACCCCTCCACTTT. As protein: CASSQATAYNSPLHF. Using reference TRBV14 and TRBJ1-6 for the parts outside the CDR3, the full variable domain is EAGVTQFPSHSVIEKGQTVTLRCDPISGHDNLYWYRRVMGKEIKFLLHFVKESKQDESGMPNNRFLAERTGGTYSTLKVQPAELEDSGVYFCASSQATAYNSPLHFGNGTRLTVT.

The chain carries TRBV19 and TRBJ1-1; D is possibly TRBD1 (5 bases). Germline V CDR1 and CDR2: LNHDA, SQIVND (reference sequence). This CDR3 is 14 amino acids long. With 3 bases removed from V and 6 bases from J, the gap between germline ends came to 14 bases. The DNA of the CDR3 is TGTGCCAGTAGTATTCAAACCGGGACGGCTGAAGCTTTCTTT. It yields the protein CASSIQTGTAEAFF.

In this sample, this clonotype turned up a few times. The chain uses TRBV29-1 and TRBJ2-5, with D perhaps being TRBD1 or TRBD2 (6 bases each). The DNA end lines up better with TRBJ2-7; the J call may be wrong. Germline CDR1 SQVTM, CDR2 ANQGSEA. The CDR3 loop spans 13 amino acids. In DNA, the CDR3 is TGCAGCGTTGTCCTAGGGGGACTTTCCGAGCAGTACTTC. Translating gives CSVVLGGLSEQYF.

The chain employs TRBV14 and TRBJ2-7, with D perhaps matching TRBD1 (6 bases). Trimming removed 0 bases from V and 0 bases from J, with 15 bases in between. This CDR3 region has 17 residues. Germline CDR1 SGHDN, CDR2 FVKESK. In DNA form, the CDR3 reads TGTGCCAGCAGCCAAGAGGGTGGGACACTAGTCTCCTACGAGCAGTACTTC. Residues: CASSQEGGTLVSYEQYF.

The rearrangement uses TRBV20-1 and TRBJ2-2, with D unclear. Germline V CDR1 and CDR2: DFQATT, SNEGSKA (reference sequence). The CDR3 is 15 amino acids. Between the trimmed V and J ends, which lost 5 bases and 1 base, there was a span of 14 bases. The CDR3 sequence is CSARPVDLNTGELFF. In nucleotides, the CDR3 is TGCAGTGCTCGTCCAGTCGACCTGAACACCGGGGAGCTGTTTTTT.

V is TRBV5-1 and J is TRBJ2-1, with TRBD2 as a possible D gene (6 bases). Germline V CDR1 and CDR2: SGHRS, YFSETQ. V lost 7 bases and J lost 1, with 18 bases in between. The CDR3 has 16 amino acids. CDR3 bases: TGCGCCAGCTCCTTTCAGGGAGGAAATTCCTACAATGAGCAGTTCTTC. This translates into CASSFQGGNSYNEQFF.

The chain is built from TRBV5-1 and TRBJ2-3; 8 positions match TRBD2. The CDR3 spans 14 residues. The V and J ends lost 4 bases and 3 bases, in that order; junction bases with no gene match: 4. Germline CDR1 reads SGHRS; CDR2 reads YFSETQ. The CDR3 protein is CASSISGMTDTQYF. Written as DNA, the CDR3 is TGCGCCAGCAGCATTAGCGGGATGACAGATACGCAGTATTTT. Based on the CDR3 plus reference TRBV5-1 and TRBJ2-3, the full variable domain is KAGVTQTPRYLIKTRGQQVTLSCSPISGHRSVSWYQQTPGQGLQFLFEYFSETQRNKGNFPGRFSGRQFSNSRSEMNVSTLELGDSALYLCASSISGMTDTQYFGPGTRLTVL.

This clonotype has just a few counts. This sequence joins TRBV20-1 and TRBJ2-1; the match to TRBD2 covers 9 bases. With V trimmed by 3 bases and J by 5 bases, 8 bases remained unmatched. Germline V gene data show CDR1 as DFQATT and CDR2 as SNEGSKA (reference sequence). The CDR3 is 15 amino acids. This CDR3 reads CSARDTREGDNEQFF. CDR3 coding DNA: TGCAGTGCTAGGGACACGCGGGAGGGTGACAATGAGCAGTTCTTC.

The gene calls are TRBV20-1 and TRBJ2-1; TRBD1 matches at 7 bases. The CDR3 covers 17 residues. Germline CDR1 and CDR2: DFQATT and SNEGSKA (reference sequence). The V gene end was trimmed by 6 bases and the J gene end by 2 bases; junction bases not matched to a gene: 16. CDR3 protein: CSANKMNRDSPYNEQFF. For the CDR3, the DNA is TGCAGTGCCAATAAAATGAACCGGGACAGCCCCTACAATGAGCAGTTCTTC.

A word on this clonotype: A much larger clone lies a single base off, so this may be a read error. The CDR3 region is CASREQYF. CDR3 DNA sequence: TGTGCCAGCCGTGAGCAGTACTTC. The chain joins TRBV21-1 to TRBJ2-5. TRBV21-1 is classified as a pseudogene. This CDR3 comprises 8 residues.

V and J are TRBV5-1 and TRBJ2-5; the match to TRBD2 covers 10 bases. The end of the DNA fits TRBJ2-1 better, so the J call may be wrong. The CDR3 contains 18 residues. Germline assignment: CDR1 SGHRS and CDR2 YFSETQ. The CDR3 here is CASSLARTSGIIQETQFF. Written as DNA, the CDR3 is TGCGCCAGCAGCTTGGCCCGTACTAGCGGGATCATCCAAGAGACCCAGTTCTTC.

As to this clonotype: The junction shows a germline mismatch at one end, possibly a read error. J is TRBJ2-5 and V is TRBV6-1; 10 bases line up with TRBD1. The CDR3 length is 13 residues. CDR1 is MNHNS, CDR2 SASEGT, per germline. CDR3 amino acids: CTSRHDRGQVQYF. CDR3 sequence (DNA): TGTACCAGCAGGCACGACAGGGGGCAGGTCCAGTACTTC.

A few counts support this clonotype. This chain uses TRBV6-2 or TRBV6-3 with TRBJ2-1; D is undetermined. V lost 0 bases, J lost 9 bases, and 12 bases lay in between. This CDR3 has 14 residues. Germline lookup yields CDR1 MNHEY and CDR2 SVGEGT. The CDR3: CASSYSWSRPEQFF. The CDR3 bases are TGTGCCAGCAGTTACTCTTGGAGCCGGCCTGAGCAGTTCTTC.